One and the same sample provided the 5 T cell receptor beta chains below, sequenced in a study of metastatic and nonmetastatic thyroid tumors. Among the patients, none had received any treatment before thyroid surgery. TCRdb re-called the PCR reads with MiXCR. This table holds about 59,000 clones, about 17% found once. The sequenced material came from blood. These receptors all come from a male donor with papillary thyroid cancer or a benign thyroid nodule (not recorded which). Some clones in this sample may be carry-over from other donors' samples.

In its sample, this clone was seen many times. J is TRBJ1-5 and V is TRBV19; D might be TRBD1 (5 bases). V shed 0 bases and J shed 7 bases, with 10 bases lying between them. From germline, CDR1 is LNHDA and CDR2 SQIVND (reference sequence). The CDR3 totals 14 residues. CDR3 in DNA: TGTGCCAGTAGTATAGATTTCGGGGCCCAGCCCCAGCATTTT. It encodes CASSIDFGAQPQHF. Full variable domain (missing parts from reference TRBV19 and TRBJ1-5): DGGITQSPKYLFRKEGQNVTLSCEQNLNHDAMYWYRQDPGQGLRLIYYSQIVNDFQKGDIAEGYSVSREKKESFPLTVTSAQKNPTAFYLCASSIDFGAQPQHFGDGTRLSIL.

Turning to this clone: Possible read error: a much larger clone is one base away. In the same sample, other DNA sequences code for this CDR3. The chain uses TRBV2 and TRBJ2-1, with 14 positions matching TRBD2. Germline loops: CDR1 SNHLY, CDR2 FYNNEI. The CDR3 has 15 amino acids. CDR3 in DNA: TGTGCCAGCACCGAAGGGACTAGCGGGAGTAATGAGCAATTCTTC. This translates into CASTEGTSGSNEQFF.

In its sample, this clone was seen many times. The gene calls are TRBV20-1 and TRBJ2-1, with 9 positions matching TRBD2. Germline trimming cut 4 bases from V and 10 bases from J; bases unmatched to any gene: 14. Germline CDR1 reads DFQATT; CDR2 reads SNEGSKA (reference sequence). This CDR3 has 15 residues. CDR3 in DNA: TGCAGTGCTAAGTTTGGTGGCGGGAGGGGCCAAGAGCAGTTCTTC. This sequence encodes CSAKFGGGRGQEQFF.

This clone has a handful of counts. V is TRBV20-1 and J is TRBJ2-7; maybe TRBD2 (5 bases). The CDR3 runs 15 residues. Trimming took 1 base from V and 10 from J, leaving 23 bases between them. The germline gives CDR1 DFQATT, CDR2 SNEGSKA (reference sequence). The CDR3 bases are TGCAGTGCTAGAGTTGTCAACGGGAACCTAGGCGATCAGTACGTC. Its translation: CSARVVNGNLGDQYV.

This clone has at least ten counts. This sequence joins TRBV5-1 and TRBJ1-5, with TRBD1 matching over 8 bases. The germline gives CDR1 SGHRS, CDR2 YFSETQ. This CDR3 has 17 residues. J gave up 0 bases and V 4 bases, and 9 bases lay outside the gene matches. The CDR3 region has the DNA TGCGCCAGCAGCCCCGGGACAGGACAATATAGCAATCAGCCCCAGCATTTT. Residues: CASSPGTGQYSNQPQHF. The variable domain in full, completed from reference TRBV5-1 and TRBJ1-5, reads KAGVTQTPRYLIKTRGQQVTLSCSPISGHRSVSWYQQTPGQGLQFLFEYFSETQRNKGNFPGRFSGRQFSNSRSEMNVSTLELGDSALYLCASSPGTGQYSNQPQHFGDGTRLSIL.